The sequence of this TCR beta chain was determined in a study of blood T cell repertoires in COVID-19. Here immunoSEQ multiplex PCR was the method, and the copy in TCRdb shows in-frame clones only, minus some. The table shows approximately 42,000 clones, with roughly three quarters occurring only once. This CDR3 contains 14 residues. Trimming pared 7 bases from V and 0 bases from J, leaving 12 bases between. Germline assignment: CDR1 SGHAT and CDR2 FQNNGV. The sequence derives from an elderly man with acute or convalescent COVID-19. V is TRBV11-2 and J is TRBJ1-1; D call uncertain. What was sequenced was peripheral blood. CDR3 loop: CASNPSGLNTEAFF. The CDR3 region has the DNA TGTGCCAGCAACCCTTCGGGGTTGAACACTGAAGCTTTCTTT.